The 32 T cell receptor beta chains below were found in one sample sequenced in a study of CD4 T cells in relation to SARS-CoV-2 and coronaviruses. The data were produced by immunoSEQ multiplex PCR, yet TCRdb's version contains in-frame clones alone and is incomplete. Among roughly 17,000 clones listed, nearly 85% were seen once. These receptors' antigens are unknown. Before the COVID-19 pandemic, during about 2010-2019, CD4+ T cells were taken from unexposed donors. CD4+ T cells were isolated from the cells after more than nine days of culture. The sequencing input was CD4+ T cells from PBMCs, cultured in vitro. All receptors derive from a human donor in good health.

CDR3 DNA: TGCGCCAGCAGCCAAGATTTCCGGGAGGGAACGGGGAATGAGCAGTTCTTC. Translated, it gives CASSQDFREGTGNEQFF. This sequence joins TRBV4-1 and TRBJ2-1; 8 nucleotides match TRBD2. The junction had 11 bases not matched to a gene; V was cut back by 0 bases and J by 7 bases. From germline, CDR1 is MGHRA and CDR2 YSYEKL. This CDR3 comprises 17 residues.

This chain connects TRBV7-9 to TRBJ1-3; possible D gene TRBD1, 6 bases. CDR1 is SEHNR, CDR2 FQNEAQ, per germline (reference sequence). V lost 0 bases and J 1 base, leaving 13 bases between the germline ends. The CDR3 totals 17 residues. The CDR3 sequence: CASSLARTVYSGNTIYF. The CDR3 nucleotides read TGTGCCAGCAGCTTAGCGAGGACAGTCTATTCTGGAAACACCATATATTTT.

The CDR3 bases are TGTGCCAGTAGTGCCCTGGCGAGACCAGCCTACGAGCAGTACTTC. Protein sequence: CASSALARPAYEQYF. This chain connects TRBV19 to TRBJ2-7, with no clear D. Trimming stripped 5 bases from V and 2 bases from J, with 16 bases between. The CDR3 consists of 15 residues. Germline CDR1 reads LNHDA; CDR2 reads SQIVND (reference sequence).

The chain couples TRBV7-3 to TRBJ2-1; D call uncertain. Germline V gene lookup returns CDR1 SGHTA and CDR2 FQGTGA. The CDR3 length is 14 residues. V lost 5 bases and J lost 7, with 15 bases in between. CDR3 DNA sequence: TGTGCCAGCAGCCCCCAGTCGAGAGCGAATGAGCAGTTCTTC. Translated: CASSPQSRANEQFF.

A few counts support this clone. The genes are TRBV6-1 and TRBJ1-2, with 7 bases that match TRBD1. Trimming took 1 base from V and 2 from J; bases not matched to a gene: 4. There are 15 residues in the CDR3. The germline gives CDR1 MNHNS, CDR2 SASEGT. The CDR3 nucleotides read TGTGCCAGCAGTGAAGGGAAACAGGGGAACTATGGCTACACCTTC. Translating it yields CASSEGKQGNYGYTF.

The chain links TRBV14 to TRBJ1-1; D uncertain. Germline CDR1 and CDR2: SGHDN and FVKESK. Trimming left V 1 base short and J 1 base short, with 10 bases between. The CDR3 spans 15 residues. In DNA form, the CDR3 reads TGTGCCAGCAGCCAAGTGGCAGGATCGAACACTGAAGCTTTCTTT. It yields the protein CASSQVAGSNTEAFF.

The rearrangement uses TRBV5-1 and TRBJ1-4, with D uncertain. Germline CDR1 and CDR2: SGHRS and YFSETQ. With 4 bases removed from V and 0 bases from J, the gap between germline ends came to 13 bases. CDR3 length equals 16 residues. The CDR3 reads CASSQGRETTNEKLFF. CDR3 in DNA: TGCGCCAGCAGCCAAGGACGGGAGACAACTAATGAAAAACTGTTTTTT.

This clone was picked up a small number of times. This rearrangement joins TRBV7-3 to TRBJ1-1, with TRBD1 matching over 8 bases. Germline V gene sequence: CDR1 SGHTA, CDR2 FQGTGA. Germline trimming cut 5 bases from V and 2 bases from J; bases unmatched to any gene: 4. The CDR3 length is 14 residues. The CDR3 sequence is CASSAGQANTEAFF. CDR3 in DNA: TGTGCCAGCAGCGCGGGACAGGCAAACACTGAAGCTTTCTTT.

The J gene is TRBJ2-1, the V gene TRBV6-5, with a possible D match to TRBD2 (6 bases). Germline V gives CDR1 MNHEY, CDR2 SVGAGI. The ends were cut back, 5 bases at V and 9 bases at J, with 14 bases in the middle. The CDR3 has 13 residues. This CDR3 is CASSRDSWAEQFF. The CDR3 bases are TGTGCCAGCAGTCGGGACTCCTGGGCTGAGCAGTTCTTC.

This chain joins TRBV9 and TRBJ1-6, with D tentatively TRBD1 (5 bases). The V and J ends lost 4 bases and 10 bases respectively, with 21 bases between them. The CDR3 is 16 amino acids. Looked up from germline, CDR1 is SGDLS and CDR2 is YYNGEE. The CDR3 nucleotides are TGTGCCAGCAGCAAAATTAACGGGAGGGGAAGGTCACCCCTCCACTTT. Translating gives CASSKINGRGRSPLHF.

This clone was recorded only once. J is TRBJ1-1 and V is TRBV20-1; D not resolved. Germline CDR1 is DFQATT and CDR2 is SNEGSKA (reference sequence). Trimming shortened V by 3 bases and J by 6 bases, and 17 bases separated the two germline ends. This CDR3 region has 14 residues. The CDR3 loop reads CSASERAAPPEAFF. In DNA form, the CDR3 reads TGCAGTGCTAGTGAGAGGGCAGCCCCACCTGAAGCTTTCTTT.

CDR3 protein: CASGTGTDPYEQYF. In DNA form, the CDR3 reads TGCGCCAGCGGCACCGGGACCGATCCCTACGAGCAGTACTTC. The rearrangement uses TRBV5-1 and TRBJ2-7; D possibly matches TRBD1 or TRBD2 (5 bases each). The germline V gene has CDR1 SGHRS and CDR2 YFSETQ. V gave up 7 bases and J gave up 2 bases, with 16 bases separating them. The CDR3 loop spans 14 amino acids.

CDR3 bases: TGCAGTGCTAAAGGGGGAAACACCATATATTTT. Translation gives CSAKGGNTIYF. V and J are TRBV20-1 and TRBJ1-3; D unclear. Germline loops: CDR1 DFQATT, CDR2 SNEGSKA (reference sequence). The CDR3 runs 11 residues. V was clipped by 4 bases and J by 4 bases, with 5 bases between them.

The chain employs TRBV5-1 and TRBJ1-1; D gene uncertain. Germline V CDR1 and CDR2: SGHRS, YFSETQ. Trimming took 5 bases from V and 4 from J, leaving 9 bases between them. The CDR3 extends over 12 amino acids. The CDR3 bases are TGCGCCAGCAGGACCAAACCCACTGAAGCTTTCTTT. Translation: CASRTKPTEAFF. Full variable domain (remainder filled in from reference TRBV5-1 and TRBJ1-1): KAGVTQTPRYLIKTRGQQVTLSCSPISGHRSVSWYQQTPGQGLQFLFEYFSETQRNKGNFPGRFSGRQFSNSRSEMNVSTLELGDSALYLCASRTKPTEAFFGQGTRLTVV.

The chain employs TRBV3-1 (or the pseudogene TRBV3-2) and TRBJ1-2; TRBD1 might be the D (5 bases). Looked up from germline, CDR1 is LGHDT and CDR2 is YNNKEL (reference sequence). This CDR3 is built from 15 residues. Trimming pared 7 bases from V and 1 base from J, leaving 16 bases between. The CDR3, as DNA: TGTGCCAGCACCCCAATATTCGACAGTAACTATGGCTACACCTTC. It codes for CASTPIFDSNYGYTF.

The V call is TRBV3-1 (or the pseudogene TRBV3-2), the J call TRBJ2-7, with 9 bases lining up with TRBD1. The germline V gene encodes CDR1 LGHDT and CDR2 YNNKEL (reference sequence). The CDR3 totals 15 residues. V was clipped by 4 bases and J by 1 base; unmatched bases: 5. CDR3 DNA: TGTGCCAGCAGCCCGGGACAGGGAGGGTCCTACGAGCAGTACTTC. Encoded protein: CASSPGQGGSYEQYF.

The chain is built from TRBV24-1 and TRBJ1-5; 7 bases fit TRBD1. The CDR3 totals 16 residues. Germline trimming cut 7 bases from V and 3 bases from J; bases unmatched to any gene: 11. Germline-derived CDR1 and CDR2 are KGHDR and SFDVKD. The CDR3 spells CATRPPGTANNQPQHF. The CDR3 nucleotides are TGTGCCACCAGGCCACCAGGGACAGCAAACAATCAGCCCCAGCATTTT.

J is TRBJ2-3 and V is TRBV11-3; D is unclear. V was pared by 2 bases and J by 6 bases, with 9 bases between. The CDR3 is 13 amino acids. CDR1 and CDR2 (germline): SGHNT, YENEEA. This CDR3 is CASSLNLRDTQYF. DNA of the CDR3: TGTGCCAGCAGCTTAAACCTCCGGGATACGCAGTATTTT.

This chain uses TRBV6-6 with TRBJ1-4; 7 positions agree with TRBD1. The V segment lost 2 bases and the J segment 8 bases; nucleotides outside the gene matches: 5. The germline V gene encodes CDR1 MNHNY and CDR2 SVGAGI (reference sequence). This CDR3 contains 14 residues. The CDR3 sequence is CASSYTGVGEKLFF. The CDR3 DNA reads TGTGCCAGCAGTTACACAGGGGTTGGGGAAAAACTGTTTTTT.

The V call is TRBV5-1, the J call TRBJ2-5, with 13 bases lining up with TRBD2. This CDR3 is built from 17 residues. Per the germline V gene, CDR1 is SGHRS and CDR2 is YFSETQ. Trimming at V came to 4 bases and at J to 1 base, leaving 7 bases not matched to a gene. As DNA, the CDR3 is TGCGCCAGCAGCCCCGGGACTAGCGGGACTAGCCAAGAGACCCAGTACTTC. It yields the protein CASSPGTSGTSQETQYF.

This chain uses TRBV5-4 with TRBJ2-1, with D uncertain. The length of the CDR3 is 12 residues. The V and J ends lost 4 bases and 6 bases respectively, with 8 bases between them. Germline assignment: CDR1 SGHNT and CDR2 YYREEE (reference sequence). The CDR3 loop is CASSLGVNEQFF. The CDR3 DNA is TGTGCCAGCAGCCTGGGCGTCAATGAGCAGTTCTTC.

The rearrangement uses TRBV4-2 and TRBJ2-3, with TRBD2 matching 8 bases. The germline V gene encodes CDR1 LGHNA and CDR2 YNFKEQ. J was trimmed by 1 base and V by 4 bases; bases with no gene match: 10. The CDR3 runs 17 residues. CDR3 bases: TGTGCCAGCAGCCCGCAAAAGACTAGCGATCGCACAGATACGCAGTATTTT. Amino acids: CASSPQKTSDRTDTQYF.

This chain uses TRBV7-2 with TRBJ2-3; D is undetermined. V was trimmed by 5 bases and J by 1 base, leaving 4 bases between them. The CDR3 is 12 residues long. Germline loops: CDR1 SGHTA, CDR2 FQGNSA. CDR3 loop: CASSRRTDTQYF. The DNA of the CDR3 is TGTGCCAGCAGCCGACGCACAGATACGCAGTATTTT.

The rearrangement joins TRBV2 to TRBJ1-4, with D tentatively TRBD1 (5 bases). Germline V gives CDR1 SNHLY, CDR2 FYNNEI. V lost 6 bases and J 8 bases, leaving 10 bases between the germline ends. The CDR3 has 12 amino acids. CDR3 nucleotide sequence: TGTGCCAGCAGGGGGACTGGGGAAAAACTGTTTTTT. Amino acids: CASRGTGEKLFF.

J is TRBJ2-4 and V is TRBV25-1; no firm D call. V gave up 4 bases and J gave up 9 bases, with 13 bases separating them. Germline assignment: CDR1 MGHDK and CDR2 SYGVNS. The CDR3 runs 13 residues. The CDR3 here is CASSGSTLAIQYF. As DNA, the CDR3 is TGTGCCAGCAGTGGGTCCACGCTGGCCATTCAGTACTTC.

The genes are TRBV3-1 (or the pseudogene TRBV3-2) and TRBJ2-2, with unresolved D. This CDR3 spans 14 amino acids. Germline V gives CDR1 LGHDT, CDR2 YNNKEL (reference sequence). The germline V and J ends were trimmed by 2 bases and 5 bases, with 9 bases remaining between them. The CDR3 spells CASSQNRWTGELFF. The DNA of the CDR3 is TGTGCCAGCAGCCAAAACCGATGGACCGGGGAGCTGTTTTTT.

The genes are TRBV6-5 and TRBJ1-2; D gene unclear. Germline V gene lookup returns CDR1 MNHEY and CDR2 SVGAGI. CDR3 size: 13 residues. V gave up 2 bases and J gave up 2 bases, with 6 bases separating them. CDR3 nucleotide sequence: TGTGCCAGCAGTTACCTCCAGAACTATGGCTACACCTTC. Amino acid sequence: CASSYLQNYGYTF.

The chain joins TRBV5-6 to TRBJ2-7; D gene unclear. Trimming took off 1 base at V and 2 bases at J, with 10 bases between the two ends. The CDR3 length is 14 residues. Germline assignment: CDR1 SGHDT and CDR2 YYEEEE. CDR3 nucleotide sequence: TGTGCCAGCAGCTTGACCGGAATGCCCTACGAGCAGTACTTC. Protein sequence: CASSLTGMPYEQYF.

The rearrangement joins TRBV2 to TRBJ2-3; D call uncertain. V was clipped by 1 base and J by 2 bases, with 7 bases between them. This CDR3 comprises 14 residues. Germline CDR1 SNHLY, CDR2 FYNNEI. CDR3 amino acids: CASSEDTHTDTQYF. CDR3 bases: TGTGCCAGCAGTGAAGATACCCACACAGATACGCAGTATTTT.

This clone ranks as medium-sized (0.01 to 0.1%). The genes are TRBV24-1 and TRBJ1-1; D is unresolved. The CDR3 totals 14 residues. Germline-derived CDR1 and CDR2 are KGHDR and SFDVKD. Trimming pared 4 bases from V and 3 bases from J, leaving 11 bases between. Written as DNA, the CDR3 is TGTGCCACCAGTGACTCAACATTATACACTGAAGCTTTCTTT. Protein: CATSDSTLYTEAFF.

The chain recombines TRBV5-1 with TRBJ2-3; 9 nucleotides align to TRBD2. This CDR3 contains 19 residues. The junction had 18 bases not matched to a gene; V was cut back by 5 bases and J by 2 bases. Germline V gene sequence: CDR1 SGHRS, CDR2 YFSETQ. As DNA, the CDR3 is TGCGCCAGCAGTGGCCCCTCTAGCGGGAAAGGCTTAATCACAGATACGCAGTATTTT. This encodes CASSGPSSGKGLITDTQYF.

Only a few counts were recorded for this clone. V and J are TRBV10-1 and TRBJ2-3, with TRBD1 matching over 7 bases. Trimming removed 6 bases from V and 6 bases from J; junction bases left unmatched: 18. There are 17 residues in the CDR3. CDR1 is WNHNN, CDR2 SYGVQD, per germline (reference sequence). The CDR3 sequence: CASSAIIGQDIGDTQYF. The CDR3, as DNA: TGCGCCAGCAGCGCGATCATCGGACAGGATATTGGTGATACGCAGTATTTT.